The 19 T cell receptor beta chains below were found in one sample sequenced in a study of response to subunit inactivated influenza vaccine. TCRdb fed the RT-PCR reads into MiXCR, producing one record per CDR3 protein. Of roughly 650,000 distinct CDR3 sequences listed, approximately 14% are singletons. This material consisted of PBMCs from blood, taken 11 to 12 days after vaccination. These receptor sequences come from a man aged 45 to 65 who received an inactivated influenza vaccine.

In its sample, this clonotype was seen many times. V is TRBV5-1 and J is TRBJ1-1; D is ambiguous. V was cut by 3 bases and J by 1 base, with 7 bases left in between. This CDR3 is 13 amino acids long. Germline values: CDR1 SGHRS, CDR2 YFSETQ. The CDR3 spells CASSSRENTEAFF. The CDR3 region has the DNA TGCGCCAGCAGCTCCAGAGAGAACACTGAAGCTTTCTTT.

The chain has TRBV12-3 or TRBV12-4 and TRBJ2-2; no reliable D call. The ends were cut back, 4 bases at V and 1 base at J, with 10 bases in the middle. This CDR3 has 15 amino acids. CDR3: CASSSGLVNTGELFF. CDR3 coding DNA: TGTGCCAGCAGTTCCGGGCTAGTGAACACCGGGGAGCTGTTTTTT.

In this sample, this clonotype turned up a few times. The rearrangement joins TRBV2 to TRBJ2-1; TRBD1 aligns across 9 bases. The CDR3 contains 15 residues. The germline V gene has CDR1 SNHLY and CDR2 FYNNEI. J lost 3 bases, V lost 3 bases, and 3 bases had no gene match. CDR3 DNA: TGTGCCAGCAGTGATCCGGGACAGGGCTACAATGAGCAGTTCTTC. This sequence encodes CASSDPGQGYNEQFF.

This clonotype showed up just a few times. The rearrangement joins TRBV5-1 to TRBJ1-2, with 10 positions matching TRBD1. The CDR3 runs 16 residues. CDR1 and CDR2 from the germline V gene are SGHRS and YFSETQ. After removal of 0 bases from V and 6 bases from J, the junction contained 8 bases not matched to a gene. CDR3 sequence: CASSLGTGGVRDGYTF. The CDR3, as DNA: TGCGCCAGCAGCTTGGGGACAGGGGGAGTCCGGGATGGCTACACCTTC.

This clonotype was recorded a few times. This chain connects TRBV4-2 to TRBJ1-5, with D possibly matching TRBD1 (6 bases). Germline V gene sequence: CDR1 LGHNA, CDR2 YNFKEQ. The CDR3 loop spans 14 amino acids. The ends were cut back, 5 bases at V and 5 bases at J, with 13 bases in the middle. In DNA form, the CDR3 reads TGTGCCAGCAGCAAGGGGGACGGGGATCAGCCCCAGCATTTT. Its translation: CASSKGDGDQPQHF.

This clonotype was recorded a few times. This chain connects TRBV6-2 or TRBV6-3 to TRBJ2-6, with 9 nucleotides matching TRBD1. The CDR3 is 18 residues long. The ends lost 3 bases at V and 2 bases at J; junction bases unmatched: 8. Per the germline V gene, CDR1 is MNHEY and CDR2 is SVGEGT. The CDR3 DNA reads as TGTGCCAGCAGTTATTCGGGACAGGGAGTCCCTGGGGCCAACGTCCTGACTTTC. As protein: CASSYSGQGVPGANVLTF.

This clonotype came up many times. The J gene is TRBJ2-7, the V gene TRBV5-6; no clear D. The CDR3 consists of 14 residues. CDR1 SGHDT and CDR2 YYEEEE come from the germline V gene. V shed 1 base and J shed 0 bases, with 8 bases lying between them. The CDR3, as DNA: TGTGCCAGCAGCTTGATGGCGGTCTCCTACGAGCAGTACTTC. Its translation: CASSLMAVSYEQYF.

The rearrangement joins TRBV4-3 to TRBJ2-7; 8 nucleotides line up with TRBD1. The CDR3 totals 14 residues. With V trimmed by 4 bases and J by 4 bases, 6 bases remained unmatched. Germline CDR1 is LGHNA and CDR2 is YSLEER. This chain's CDR3 is CASSPTGDRYEQYF. The DNA of the CDR3 is TGCGCCAGCAGCCCGACCGGGGACAGGTACGAGCAGTACTTC.

This clonotype has a handful of counts. The V and J genes are TRBV7-6 and TRBJ2-3; D not certain. CDR1 SGHVS and CDR2 FNYEAQ come from the germline V gene. The CDR3 totals 15 residues. Trimming removed 4 bases at V and 2 bases at J, with 13 bases between. The DNA for the CDR3 is TGTGCCAGCAGCTCCGGAACGACCAACACAGATACGCAGTATTTT. It encodes CASSSGTTNTDTQYF.

CDR3 amino acids: CASKARAETQYF. CDR3 in DNA: TGTGCCAGCAAGGCCAGGGCAGAGACCCAGTACTTC. The V call is TRBV11-2, the J call TRBJ2-5, with D possibly TRBD1 on 5 matching bases. The CDR3 has 12 residues. Germline V gene sequence: CDR1 SGHAT, CDR2 FQNNGV. Trimming removed 7 bases from V and 4 bases from J, with 10 bases in between.

The chain joins TRBV5-5 to TRBJ2-1; tentative D call: TRBD2 (5 bases). The CDR3 runs 16 residues. V was cut by 4 bases and J by 1 base, with 15 bases left in between. CDR1 is SGHKS and CDR2 is YYEKEE in the germline V gene (reference sequence). The CDR3 here is CASSPRVEASYNEQFF. Here the CDR3 DNA reads TGTGCCAGCAGCCCAAGGGTGGAGGCGTCCTACAATGAGCAGTTCTTC.

Only a few counts were recorded for this clonotype. This chain uses TRBV11-2 with TRBJ2-3; TRBD2 aligns across 10 bases. V was pared by 4 bases and J by 0 bases, with 13 bases of the junction left unmatched. The CDR3 covers 19 residues. CDR1 SGHAT and CDR2 FQNNGV come from the germline V gene. The CDR3: CASSSVGSSGGASTDTQYF. The CDR3 bases are TGTGCCAGCAGCTCCGTTGGTTCTAGCGGGGGTGCTAGCACAGATACGCAGTATTTT.

This clonotype has only a few counts. The chain joins TRBV7-2 to TRBJ2-7, with 7 positions matching TRBD1. This CDR3 comprises 14 residues. Germline V gene lookup returns CDR1 SGHTA and CDR2 FQGNSA. The J segment lost 1 base and the V segment lost 5 bases, leaving 5 bases of the junction unmatched. The CDR3 DNA reads TGTGCCAGCAGCCTGGACAGGCAATCCTACGAGCAGTACTTC. Residues: CASSLDRQSYEQYF.

The J gene is TRBJ2-5, the V gene TRBV2, with 7 bases aligning to TRBD2. The CDR3 runs to 15 residues. The germline V gene encodes CDR1 SNHLY and CDR2 FYNNEI. V shed 5 bases and J 2 bases; nucleotides not matched to a gene: 8. The CDR3 DNA is TGTGCCAGCAGTAGGGAACTAGCGCCTCAAGAGACCCAGTACTTC. Encoded protein: CASSRELAPQETQYF.

This clonotype was observed a handful of times. This chain joins TRBV5-1 and TRBJ2-2, with unresolved D. The germline gives CDR1 SGHRS, CDR2 YFSETQ. The CDR3 length is 15 residues. Trimming pared 4 bases from V and 4 bases from J, leaving 14 bases between. The chain's CDR3 is CASSLAVWSTGELFF. The CDR3 region has the DNA TGCGCCAGCAGCCTGGCCGTTTGGTCCACCGGGGAGCTGTTTTTT.

V is TRBV10-3 and J is TRBJ2-5; TRBD2 agrees at 7 bases. The CDR3 sequence is 12 residues long. The V segment lost 8 bases and the J segment 2 bases; nucleotides outside the gene matches: 2. Germline CDR1 ENHRY, CDR2 SYGVKD. Written as DNA, the CDR3 is TGTGCCATCGGGACTATACAAGAGACCCAGTACTTC. It codes for CAIGTIQETQYF.

This clonotype came up many times. The chain links TRBV12-3 or TRBV12-4 to TRBJ1-3; tentative D call: TRBD1 (6 bases). The CDR3 length is 18 residues. V was cut by 5 bases and J by 3 bases, with 23 bases left in between. CDR3 DNA sequence: TGTGCCAGCAGTACAAGGCGAGGAAGGGGGAAGATTGGAAACACCATATATTTT. Protein sequence: CASSTRRGRGKIGNTIYF.

In its sample, this clonotype was seen a few times. The chain uses TRBV20-1 and TRBJ2-5; 10 nucleotides match TRBD1. The CDR3 spans 14 residues. V trimming: 6 bases; J trimming: 5 bases; junction bases outside the gene matches: 9. The germline V gene encodes CDR1 DFQATT and CDR2 SNEGSKA (reference sequence). CDR3: CSAKTGGGRETQYF. The CDR3 DNA sequence: TGCAGTGCCAAGACAGGGGGCGGGAGGGAGACCCAGTACTTC.

This clonotype has only a few counts. V usage is TRBV7-9 and J usage is TRBJ2-7; D call uncertain. The CDR3 runs to 14 residues. Germline V gene lookup returns CDR1 SEHNR and CDR2 FQNEAQ (reference sequence). V lost 1 base to trimming and J lost 6 bases, with 13 bases between them. The chain's CDR3 is CASSLVSGSFEQYF. DNA for the CDR3: TGTGCCAGCAGCTTAGTGTCAGGTTCGTTCGAGCAGTACTTC.